The rows below give T cell receptor beta chains drawn from one sample of a study of brain T cells in children with intractable seizures. Generated by immunoSEQ multiplex PCR, the TCRdb table keeps only in-frame clones and is missing some. The sample has fewer than 150,000 clones, under 95% seen once. Source: peripheral blood, taken at surgery. These receptors were taken from a boy under three years old with hemimegalencephaly and intractable seizures. Both conserved end residues are part of each CDR3. The D gene is left open where the match is weak. The listing skips clone size in some rows; elsewhere it reads once, few, many or a size class.

D gene: NA; V gene: TRBV18; clone size: NA; CDR3 length: 12; J gene: TRBJ2-3; CDR3 DNA: TGTGCCAGCACACTAGGGGGAGATACGCAGTATTTT; CDR3 protein: CASTLGGDTQYF
D gene: NA; V gene: TRBV5-4; clone size: NA; CDR3 length: 13; J gene: TRBJ2-5; CDR3 DNA: TGTGCCAGCAGCTTGGACGTGGGAGAGACCCAGTACTTC; CDR3 protein: CASSLDVGETQYF
D gene: TRBD1; V gene: TRBV2; clone size: NA; CDR3 length: 13; J gene: TRBJ1-2; CDR3 DNA: TGTGCCAGCAGTGTTCAAGGGGGCGGTGGCTACACCTTC; CDR3 protein: CASSVQGGGGYTF
D gene: NA; V gene: TRBV27; clone size: NA; CDR3 length: 13; J gene: TRBJ2-7; CDR3 DNA: TGTGCCAGCAGTTTGTCTACGTCTTACGAGCAGTACTTC; CDR3 protein: CASSLSTSYEQYF
D gene: TRBD1; V gene: TRBV5-4; clone size: NA; CDR3 length: 14; J gene: TRBJ1-2; CDR3 DNA: TGTGCCAGCAGCCCGGACAGGTTTAACTATGGCTACACCTTC; CDR3 protein: CASSPDRFNYGYTF
D gene: TRBD1; V gene: TRBV11-2; clone size: NA; CDR3 length: 16; J gene: TRBJ1-4; CDR3 DNA: TGTGCCAGCAGCTTAGATCGAGGGACAGATAATGAAAAACTGTTTTTT; CDR3 protein: CASSLDRGTDNEKLFF
D gene: NA; V gene: TRBV19; clone size: few; CDR3 length: 14; J gene: TRBJ1-2; CDR3 DNA: TGTGCCAGTAGCTTAATGGGGGGTCTCGATGGCTACACCTTC; CDR3 protein: CASSLMGGLDGYTF
D gene: TRBD1; V gene: TRBV28; clone size: NA; CDR3 length: 16; J gene: TRBJ1-3; CDR3 DNA: TGTGCCAGCAGTTACCCCGGACAGGGGCGAGGAAACACCATATATTTT; CDR3 protein: CASSYPGQGRGNTIYF
D gene: NA; V gene: TRBV4-2; clone size: NA; CDR3 length: 15; J gene: TRBJ1-4; CDR3 DNA: TGTGCCAGCAGCCAAGAGTTTTTGACAACGGAAAAACTGTTTTTT; CDR3 protein: CASSQEFLTTEKLFF
D gene: TRBD2; V gene: TRBV10-3; clone size: NA; CDR3 length: 16; J gene: TRBJ2-1; CDR3 DNA: TGTGCCATCAGTGCCGGACTAGCGGGGAGACGTAATGAGCAGTTCTTC; CDR3 protein: CAISAGLAGRRNEQFF
D gene: TRBD1; V gene: TRBV5-4; clone size: NA; CDR3 length: 14; J gene: TRBJ2-7; CDR3 DNA: TGTGCCAGCAGCGGACAGGGGACGTCCTACGAGCAGTACTTC; CDR3 protein: CASSGQGTSYEQYF
D gene: TRBD2; V gene: TRBV5-8; clone size: NA; CDR3 length: 15; J gene: TRBJ2-1; CDR3 DNA: TGTGCCAGCAGCTTAACTAGCGGGTACCACAATGAGCAGTTCTTC; CDR3 protein: CASSLTSGYHNEQFF
D gene: NA; V gene: TRBV5-1; clone size: once; CDR3 length: 16; J gene: TRBJ2-3; CDR3 DNA: TGCGCCAGCAGCTTATTTGTCGGGGGTAGCACAGATACGCAGTATTTT; CDR3 protein: CASSLFVGGSTDTQYF
D gene: NA; V gene: TRBV6-1; clone size: NA; CDR3 length: 13; J gene: TRBJ1-2; CDR3 DNA: TGTGCCAGCAGTTATCGGGCGGACTATGGCTACACCTTC; CDR3 protein: CASSYRADYGYTF
D gene: NA; V gene: TRBV28; clone size: NA; CDR3 length: 12; J gene: TRBJ1-2; CDR3 DNA: TGTGCCAGCAGTTTCCAGGACTATGGCTACACCTTC; CDR3 protein: CASSFQDYGYTF
D gene: TRBD2; V gene: TRBV18; clone size: NA; CDR3 length: 17; J gene: TRBJ2-7; CDR3 DNA: TGTGCCAGCTCACCACCGGGGACTAGCGGGAGGGAGGTCGAGCAGTACTTC; CDR3 protein: CASSPPGTSGREVEQYF
D gene: NA; V gene: TRBV28; clone size: NA; CDR3 length: 13; J gene: TRBJ1-2; CDR3 DNA: TGTGCCAGCAGTTTCGCGGGGGCGATTGGCTACACCTTC; CDR3 protein: CASSFAGAIGYTF
D gene: TRBD2; V gene: TRBV2; clone size: once; CDR3 length: 16; J gene: TRBJ2-1; CDR3 DNA: TGTGCCAGCAGTGAGGTAGGGGCGGGAGTCTACAATGAGCAGTTCTTC; CDR3 protein: CASSEVGAGVYNEQFF
D gene: NA; V gene: TRBV4-1; clone size: NA; CDR3 length: 13; J gene: TRBJ2-7; CDR3 DNA: TGCGCCAGCAGCCTCGGACCCGGCTACGAGCAGTACTTC; CDR3 protein: CASSLGPGYEQYF
D gene: TRBD2; V gene: TRBV19; clone size: NA; CDR3 length: 14; J gene: TRBJ2-7; CDR3 DNA: TGTGCCAGTAGTATAAGGCGGGAGGAAGACGAGCAGTACTTC; CDR3 protein: CASSIRREEDEQYF
D gene: TRBD2; V gene: TRBV28; clone size: NA; CDR3 length: 15; J gene: TRBJ2-1; CDR3 DNA: TGTGCCAGCAGTTTATGGACTAGCGGGAGCAATGAGCAGTTCTTC; CDR3 protein: CASSLWTSGSNEQFF
D gene: TRBD1; V gene: TRBV27; clone size: NA; CDR3 length: 13; J gene: TRBJ1-1; CDR3 DNA: TGTGCCAGCTACGGACAGGGGATAACTGAAGCTTTCTTT; CDR3 protein: CASYGQGITEAFF
D gene: TRBD1; V gene: TRBV5-5; clone size: NA; CDR3 length: 13; J gene: TRBJ1-1; CDR3 DNA: TGTGCCAGCAGCGACCACAGGGGCACTGAAGCTTTCTTT; CDR3 protein: CASSDHRGTEAFF
D gene: TRBD1; V gene: TRBV9; clone size: NA; CDR3 length: 15; J gene: TRBJ2-1; CDR3 DNA: TGTGCCAGCAGCGTATCGGACAGGCCCCACAATGAGCAGTTCTTC; CDR3 protein: CASSVSDRPHNEQFF
D gene: NA; V gene: TRBV29-1; clone size: NA; CDR3 length: 11; J gene: TRBJ2-3; CDR3 DNA: TGCAGCAAATTGATTGGAGATACGCAGTATTTT; CDR3 protein: CSKLIGDTQYF
D gene: NA; V gene: TRBV9; clone size: NA; CDR3 length: 13; J gene: TRBJ2-1; CDR3 DNA: TGTGCCAGCAGCGTAGTAAGCGGGAATGAGCAGTTCTTC; CDR3 protein: CASSVVSGNEQFF
D gene: NA; V gene: TRBV29-1; clone size: few; CDR3 length: 10; J gene: TRBJ1-1; CDR3 DNA: TGCAGCGTTGGGCACACTGAAGCTTTCTTT; CDR3 protein: CSVGHTEAFF
D gene: NA; V gene: TRBV30; clone size: NA; CDR3 length: 15; J gene: TRBJ1-4; CDR3 DNA: TGTGCCTGGAGCCGCGTACAGGGCAGTAATGAAAAACTGTTTTTT; CDR3 protein: CAWSRVQGSNEKLFF
D gene: TRBD1; V gene: TRBV5-4; clone size: NA; CDR3 length: 17; J gene: TRBJ1-2; CDR3 DNA: TGTGCCAGCAGCCCCAGACAGGGTGAGAACTTCCTCTATGGCTACACCTTC; CDR3 protein: CASSPRQGENFLYGYTF
D gene: NA; V gene: TRBV12-3/TRBV12-4; clone size: NA; CDR3 length: 13; J gene: TRBJ2-1; CDR3 DNA: TGTGCCAGCAGTACCCTCAGGGCTGATGAGCAGTTCTTC; CDR3 protein: CASSTLRADEQFF
D gene: NA; V gene: TRBV5-1; clone size: NA; CDR3 length: 12; J gene: TRBJ2-5; CDR3 DNA: TGCGCCAGCAGCTTGGCCATGGAGACCCAGTACTTC; CDR3 protein: CASSLAMETQYF
D gene: NA; V gene: TRBV27; clone size: NA; CDR3 length: 15; J gene: TRBJ1-3; CDR3 DNA: TGTGCCAGCAGTTTCGCACCTACCTCTGGAAACACCATATATTTT; CDR3 protein: CASSFAPTSGNTIYF
D gene: NA; V gene: TRBV18; clone size: few; CDR3 length: 11; J gene: TRBJ2-7; CDR3 DNA: TGTGCCAGCTCACAGGCCCACGAGCAGTACTTC; CDR3 protein: CASSQAHEQYF
D gene: NA; V gene: TRBV27; clone size: NA; CDR3 length: 14; J gene: TRBJ2-7; CDR3 DNA: TGTGCCAGCAGCTTCAACGTCGAGACCTACGAGCAGTACTTC; CDR3 protein: CASSFNVETYEQYF
D gene: NA; V gene: TRBV28; clone size: NA; CDR3 length: 13; J gene: TRBJ1-6; CDR3 DNA: TGTGCCAGCAGAGGCCTCAGGGGTTCACCCCTCCACTTT; CDR3 protein: CASRGLRGSPLHF
D gene: NA; V gene: TRBV9; clone size: once; CDR3 length: 14; J gene: TRBJ2-5; CDR3 DNA: TGTGCCAGCAGCGTAGGCGCGTTCCAAGAGACCCAGTACTTC; CDR3 protein: CASSVGAFQETQYF
D gene: NA; V gene: TRBV4-2; clone size: NA; CDR3 length: 13; J gene: TRBJ2-5; CDR3 DNA: TGTGCCAGCAGCCAATCGCGACAAGAGACCCAGTACTTC; CDR3 protein: CASSQSRQETQYF
D gene: NA; V gene: TRBV7-8; clone size: NA; CDR3 length: 13; J gene: TRBJ2-5; CDR3 DNA: TGTGCCAGCAGCTTGGGAGGATACGAGACCCAGTACTTC; CDR3 protein: CASSLGGYETQYF
D gene: NA; V gene: TRBV19; clone size: NA; CDR3 length: 15; J gene: TRBJ1-2; CDR3 DNA: TGTGCCAGTAGTGAGAAGGGAAGGACCAACTATGGCTACACCTTC; CDR3 protein: CASSEKGRTNYGYTF
D gene: TRBD2; V gene: TRBV6-2/TRBV6-3; clone size: NA; CDR3 length: 16; J gene: TRBJ2-1; CDR3 DNA: TGTGCCAGCAGTTATGGACTAGCGGGAGGTGGCAATGAGCAGTTCTTC; CDR3 protein: CASSYGLAGGGNEQFF
D gene: NA; V gene: TRBV5-4; clone size: NA; CDR3 length: 14; J gene: TRBJ2-3; CDR3 DNA: TGTGCCAGCAGCTTTGACCCAGGGGCAGATACGCAGTATTTT; CDR3 protein: CASSFDPGADTQYF
D gene: NA; V gene: TRBV20-1; clone size: NA; CDR3 length: 11; J gene: TRBJ1-1; CDR3 DNA: TGCAGTGCTACAGGTAACACTGAAGCTTTCTTT; CDR3 protein: CSATGNTEAFF
D gene: NA; V gene: TRBV2; clone size: NA; CDR3 length: 15; J gene: TRBJ2-6; CDR3 DNA: TGTGCCAGCGGTACAGCCCCCTCTGGGGCCAACGTCCTGACTTTC; CDR3 protein: CASGTAPSGANVLTF
D gene: TRBD1; V gene: TRBV7-9; clone size: NA; CDR3 length: 15; J gene: TRBJ1-4; CDR3 DNA: TGTGCCAGCAGCTCGAACAGGGGAGGGACTGAAAAACTGTTTTTT; CDR3 protein: CASSSNRGGTEKLFF
D gene: TRBD1; V gene: TRBV11-2; clone size: once; CDR3 length: 14; J gene: TRBJ1-2; CDR3 DNA: TGTGCCAGCAGCGGGACAGGGCGGATCTATGGCTACACCTTC; CDR3 protein: CASSGTGRIYGYTF
D gene: TRBD1; V gene: TRBV18; clone size: NA; CDR3 length: 14; J gene: TRBJ1-1; CDR3 DNA: TGTGCCAGCTCACCGGGACAGATGAACACTGAAGCTTTCTTT; CDR3 protein: CASSPGQMNTEAFF
D gene: NA; V gene: TRBV7-9; clone size: NA; CDR3 length: 13; J gene: TRBJ1-5; CDR3 DNA: TGTGCCAGCAGCTTAGCCAGCAATCAGCCCCAGCATTTT; CDR3 protein: CASSLASNQPQHF
D gene: NA; V gene: TRBV11-3; clone size: NA; CDR3 length: 14; J gene: TRBJ2-3; CDR3 DNA: TGTGCCAGCAGCCCCGGACAGATCACAGATACGCAGTATTTT; CDR3 protein: CASSPGQITDTQYF
D gene: NA; V gene: TRBV10-3; clone size: NA; CDR3 length: 13; J gene: TRBJ2-1; CDR3 DNA: TGTGCCATCACTGGCGACAACTACAATGAGCAGTTCTTC; CDR3 protein: CAITGDNYNEQFF
D gene: TRBD2; V gene: TRBV6-2/TRBV6-3; clone size: once; CDR3 length: 15; J gene: TRBJ2-1; CDR3 DNA: TGTGCCAGCAGCTTGAGCGGGAGCTGGTACAATGAGCAGTTCTTC; CDR3 protein: CASSLSGSWYNEQFF
D gene: NA; V gene: TRBV21-1; clone size: NA; CDR3 length: 12; J gene: TRBJ2-7; CDR3 DNA: TGTGCCAGCAGCCCCCGGGGGGGAGAGCAGTACTTC; CDR3 protein: CASSPRGGEQYF
D gene: TRBD1; V gene: TRBV6-5; clone size: NA; CDR3 length: 14; J gene: TRBJ2-5; CDR3 DNA: TGTGCCAGCCCTGGGGACAGCTCCCAAGAGACCCAGTACTTC; CDR3 protein: CASPGDSSQETQYF
D gene: NA; V gene: TRBV5-1; clone size: NA; CDR3 length: 13; J gene: TRBJ2-7; CDR3 DNA: TGCGCCAGCAGCTTGGAGACCCCTAACGAGCAGTACTTC; CDR3 protein: CASSLETPNEQYF
D gene: NA; V gene: TRBV7-8; clone size: NA; CDR3 length: 17; J gene: TRBJ2-2; CDR3 DNA: TGTGCCAGCAGCTTAGGGACTGCCTATTCTAACACCGGGGAGCTGTTTTTT; CDR3 protein: CASSLGTAYSNTGELFF
D gene: NA; V gene: TRBV2; clone size: NA; CDR3 length: 16; J gene: TRBJ2-7; CDR3 DNA: TGTGCCAGCAGTGAACAGGGGACACTAGCCAGCTACGAGCAGTACTTC; CDR3 protein: CASSEQGTLASYEQYF
D gene: NA; V gene: TRBV7-3; clone size: NA; CDR3 length: 13; J gene: TRBJ2-1; CDR3 DNA: TGTGCCAGCAGCCCCCCCGGGGGTAATGAGCAGTTCTTC; CDR3 protein: CASSPPGGNEQFF
D gene: TRBD2; V gene: TRBV20-1; clone size: NA; CDR3 length: 11; J gene: TRBJ2-7; CDR3 DNA: TGCAGTGCTAGGACTAGCGTCGAGCAGTACTTC; CDR3 protein: CSARTSVEQYF
D gene: TRBD2; V gene: TRBV30; clone size: NA; CDR3 length: 17; J gene: TRBJ2-1; CDR3 DNA: TGTGCCTGGAGTGTACGTTCTAGCGGGATGGGGAGGAGTGAGCAGTTCTTC; CDR3 protein: CAWSVRSSGMGRSEQFF
D gene: TRBD2; V gene: TRBV28; clone size: NA; CDR3 length: 16; J gene: TRBJ2-1; CDR3 DNA: TGTGCCAGCAGTCGGACTAGCGGGCCCAACTACAATGAGCAGTTCTTC; CDR3 protein: CASSRTSGPNYNEQFF